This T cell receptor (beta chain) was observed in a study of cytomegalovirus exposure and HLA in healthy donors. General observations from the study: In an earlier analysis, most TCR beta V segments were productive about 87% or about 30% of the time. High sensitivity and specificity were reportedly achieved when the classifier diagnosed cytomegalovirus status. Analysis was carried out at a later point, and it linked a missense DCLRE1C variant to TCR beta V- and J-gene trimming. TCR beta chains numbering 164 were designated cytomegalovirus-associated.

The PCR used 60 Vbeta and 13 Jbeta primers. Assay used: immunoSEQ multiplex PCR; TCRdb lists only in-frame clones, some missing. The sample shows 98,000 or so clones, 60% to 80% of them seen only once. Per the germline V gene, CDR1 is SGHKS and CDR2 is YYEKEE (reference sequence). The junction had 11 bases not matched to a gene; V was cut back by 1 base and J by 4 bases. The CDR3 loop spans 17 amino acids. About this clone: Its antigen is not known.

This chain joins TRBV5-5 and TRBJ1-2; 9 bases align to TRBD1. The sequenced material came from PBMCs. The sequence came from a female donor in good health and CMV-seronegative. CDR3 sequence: CASSLSRDRDRLYGYTF. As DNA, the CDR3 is TGTGCCAGCAGCTTGAGCAGGGACAGGGACAGGCTCTATGGCTACACCTTC.